The source of this T cell receptor beta chain is a study of T cell responses to AZD1222 COVID-19 vaccine. With 4 bases removed from V and 6 bases from J, the gap between germline ends came to 16 bases. The CDR3 loop spans 15 amino acids. From germline, CDR1 is MNHEY and CDR2 SVGAGI. Data came from immunoSEQ multiplex PCR; TCRdb stores just in-frame clones and leaves some out. The repertoire has some 84,000 clones, 80% to 90% of them found once; the top ten carry 15% to 20%. The sequence was collected from an adult in good health. Specimen: peripheral blood, collected on day 0 of AZD1222 vaccination. The chain joins TRBV6-5 to TRBJ2-1, with D tentatively TRBD1 or TRBD2 (5 bases each). This CDR3 is CASSSPGRGINEQFF. CDR3 nucleotides: TGTGCCAGCAGTTCGCCGGGACGAGGCATCAATGAGCAGTTCTTC.